These 26 T cell receptor beta chains originate from one sample sequenced in a study of T cells in Graves' hyperthyroidism and ophthalmopathy. Template material for amplifying TCR beta CDR3 regions consisted of RNA transcripts. A first-round RT-PCR of the TCR CDR3 used the HTBI primer set. TCRdb redid the calling of the multiplex PCR reads with MiXCR, one entry per CDR3 protein. The sample yields approximately 620,000 distinct CDR3 sequences, about 16% seen once. Sequencing was carried out using blood. The receptors were sampled from a woman aged 40 to 50 with Graves' ophthalmopathy.

Only a few counts were recorded for this clonotype. V gene TRBV9 combines with J gene TRBJ1-6, with D perhaps matching TRBD1 (6 bases). The CDR3 extends over 14 amino acids. V was pared by 5 bases and J by 9 bases, with 15 bases between. Germline CDR1 SGDLS, CDR2 YYNGEE. The CDR3 sequence is CASSPTGSASPLHF. The CDR3 nucleotides are TGTGCCAGCAGTCCCACAGGGTCGGCTTCACCCCTCCACTTT.

The chain carries TRBV20-1 and TRBJ1-4; D remains ambiguous. This CDR3 contains 13 residues. The V end was cut by 0 bases, the J end by 0 bases, with 2 bases between. The germline gives CDR1 DFQATT, CDR2 SNEGSKA (reference sequence). The CDR3 DNA reads TGCAGTGCTAGAGACCCAACTAATGAAAAACTGTTTTTT. This translates into CSARDPTNEKLFF.

The chain carries TRBV15 and TRBJ2-7, with D tentatively TRBD1 (7 bases). The ends were cut back, 5 bases at V and 6 bases at J, with 20 bases in the middle. Germline V CDR1 and CDR2: LNHNV, YYDKDF (reference sequence). The CDR3 is 15 amino acids. CDR3 sequence: CATSLNRGVGGEQYF. CDR3 coding DNA: TGTGCCACCAGCCTTAACAGGGGCGTCGGGGGCGAGCAGTACTTC.

This clonotype was seen ten or more times. The chain recombines TRBV7-9 with TRBJ2-1; possibly TRBD2 for D (6 bases). The CDR3 covers 16 residues. V dropped 6 bases and J dropped 8 bases, with 23 bases sitting between them. Germline V gene data show CDR1 as SEHNR and CDR2 as FQNEAQ (reference sequence). This CDR3 is CASRNIADDLGDEQFF. The CDR3 DNA sequence: TGTGCCAGCAGGAATATAGCGGACGACTTGGGGGATGAGCAGTTCTTC.

The CDR3 reads CAWSAGTKETQYF. The CDR3 nucleotides are TGTGCCTGGAGCGCCGGGACAAAAGAGACCCAGTACTTC. The chain recombines TRBV30 with TRBJ2-5; a possible D gene is TRBD1 (6 bases). CDR3 size: 13 residues. Trimming left V 3 bases short and J 3 bases short, with 11 bases between. From germline, CDR1 is GTSNPN and CDR2 SVGIG (reference sequence).

This clonotype was counted many times. This chain links TRBV3-1 with TRBJ2-2, with TRBD2 matching 8 bases. The CDR3 is made up of 16 amino acids. The germline gives CDR1 LGHDT, CDR2 YNNKEL (reference sequence). V was pared by 2 bases and J by 5 bases, with 7 bases of the junction left unmatched. The CDR3 DNA follows: TGTGCCAGCAGCCAACCGACGCGGGGGGCGACCGGGGAGCTGTTTTTT. Translated: CASSQPTRGATGELFF.

In its sample, this clonotype was seen many times. V and J are TRBV3-1 and TRBJ2-2; D is unclear. CDR1 is LGHDT and CDR2 is YNNKEL in the germline V gene (reference sequence). This CDR3 region has 13 residues. The V end lost 8 bases, the J end lost 4 bases, and 11 bases lay between the germline ends. As DNA, the CDR3 is TGTGCCAGCCTCCAAGAGTTCACCGGGGAGCTGTTTTTT. Its protein product is CASLQEFTGELFF.

This clonotype was found many times. This chain joins TRBV7-8 and TRBJ2-7; D possibly corresponds to TRBD2 (6 bases). Germline V gene lookup returns CDR1 SGHVS and CDR2 FQNEAQ. V was shortened by 1 base and J by 7 bases, with 14 bases between the two germline ends. The CDR3 loop spans 14 amino acids. CDR3 sequence (DNA): TGTGCCAGCAGCTTAGGGGACCTAGCGAGGGAGCAGTACTTC. This encodes CASSLGDLAREQYF.

This rearrangement joins TRBV7-9 to TRBJ1-6, with D possibly TRBD1 on 6 matching bases. Trimming took 2 bases from V and 2 from J, leaving 13 bases between them. Per the germline V gene, CDR1 is SEHNR and CDR2 is FQNEAQ (reference sequence). The CDR3 has 17 residues. CDR3 protein: CASSLWRGATYNSPLHF. In nucleotides, the CDR3 is TGTGCCAGCAGCTTATGGCGGGGGGCAACCTATAATTCACCCCTCCACTTT.

This clonotype was detected many times. This chain uses TRBV11-2 with TRBJ2-1; the D gene is possibly TRBD1 (6 bases). From germline, CDR1 is SGHAT and CDR2 FQNNGV. The CDR3 contains 14 residues. V lost 5 bases to trimming and J lost 4 bases, with 12 bases between them. The CDR3 loop reads CASSADRLYNEQFF. The DNA of the CDR3 is TGTGCCAGCAGCGCGGACAGACTATACAATGAGCAGTTCTTC.

This clonotype was seen more than once but under ten times. V and J are TRBV7-2 and TRBJ2-3; possibly TRBD1 or TRBD2 for D (5 bases each). Trimming removed 8 bases from V and 2 bases from J, with 17 bases in between. Germline V gene sequence: CDR1 SGHTA, CDR2 FQGNSA. The CDR3 is 15 amino acids. CDR3 protein: CASALVGVPTDTQYF. The CDR3 bases are TGTGCCAGCGCCTTAGTGGGGGTCCCCACAGATACGCAGTATTTT.

This clonotype has a count of ten or more. The chain uses TRBV11-2 and TRBJ2-3; D is undetermined. This CDR3 has 14 residues. V lost 5 bases and J 3 bases, leaving 12 bases between the germline ends. Germline V gives CDR1 SGHAT, CDR2 FQNNGV. CDR3 nucleotide sequence: TGTGCCAGCAGCCATTCGAAGACGACAGATACGCAGTATTTT. Its protein product is CASSHSKTTDTQYF.

The V and J genes are TRBV15 and TRBJ2-1; the match to TRBD2 covers 10 bases. The junction had 21 bases not matched to a gene; V was cut back by 4 bases and J by 9 bases. Germline values: CDR1 LNHNV, CDR2 YYDKDF (reference sequence). The CDR3 sequence is 19 residues long. CDR3 amino acids: CATSIPRDSGTSVWSEQFF. The CDR3 DNA follows: TGTGCCACCAGCATCCCTCGGGACAGCGGGACTAGCGTATGGAGTGAGCAGTTCTTC.

This clonotype has at least ten counts. The chain employs TRBV11-2 and TRBJ2-1, with D maybe TRBD2 (6 bases). This CDR3 contains 14 residues. V was clipped by 3 bases and J by 3 bases, with 9 bases between them. CDR1 SGHAT and CDR2 FQNNGV come from the germline V gene. DNA for the CDR3: TGTGCCAGCAGCTTCCGGGGGAACTACAATGAGCAGTTCTTC. Translating gives CASSFRGNYNEQFF.

This clonotype was observed a few times. The gene calls are TRBV5-1 and TRBJ2-5; perhaps D is TRBD1 or TRBD2 (6 bases each). This CDR3 spans 16 amino acids. The germline V gene has CDR1 SGHRS and CDR2 YFSETQ. Trimming pared 1 base from V and 1 base from J, leaving 14 bases between. CDR3 sequence reads: CASSLSVTGAQETQYF. In DNA, the CDR3 is TGCGCCAGCAGCTTGAGTGTGACGGGGGCCCAAGAGACCCAGTACTTC.

This clonotype was detected ten times or more. This chain joins TRBV7-8 and TRBJ2-2; the D gene is possibly TRBD1 (6 bases). This CDR3 has 14 amino acids. Germline CDR1 SGHVS, CDR2 FQNEAQ. V dropped 5 bases and J dropped 4 bases, with 11 bases sitting between them. The CDR3 reads CASSRNRVTGELFF. The CDR3 DNA is TGTGCCAGCAGCCGAAACAGGGTCACCGGGGAGCTGTTTTTT.

This clonotype was seen ten or more times. The chain carries TRBV7-9 and TRBJ2-3; 8 bases fit TRBD2. Per germline, CDR1 SEHNR and CDR2 FQNEAQ (reference sequence). V trimming: 0 bases; J trimming: 0 bases; junction bases outside the gene matches: 5. This CDR3 contains 17 residues. CDR3 bases: TGTGCCAGCAGCTTAGCGCATACTAGCGGTAGCACAGATACGCAGTATTTT. Translated: CASSLAHTSGSTDTQYF.

This clonotype has ten or more counts. The DNA of the CDR3 is TGTGCCAGCAGCGCTACGACAGGGGGCTTTGGAGCTTTCTTT. Its translation: CASSATTGGFGAFF. The chain combines TRBV3-1 with TRBJ1-1; TRBD1 matches 10 bases. CDR3 length: 14 residues. V was pared by 5 bases and J by 10 bases, with 10 bases of the junction left unmatched. The germline CDR1 and CDR2 sequences are LGHDT and YNNKEL (reference sequence). Full variable domain (remainder filled in from reference TRBV3-1 and TRBJ1-1): DTAVSQTPKYLVTQMGNDKSIKCEQNLGHDTMYWYKQDSKKFLKIMFSYNNKELIINETVPNRFSPKSPDKAHLNLHINSLELGDSAVYFCASSATTGGFGAFFGQGTRLTVV.

In its sample, this clonotype was seen many times. V and J are TRBV28 and TRBJ2-2; D assignment may be TRBD1 or TRBD2 (5 bases each). CDR3 length: 14 residues. Trimming removed 11 bases from V and 5 bases from J, with 18 bases in between. The germline gives CDR1 MDHEN, CDR2 SYDVKM. The CDR3 DNA is TGTGCCTCACTTCCCGGGGACGGGACCGGGGAGCTGTTTTTT. Translated: CASLPGDGTGELFF.

This chain connects TRBV9 to TRBJ2-3, with TRBD1 matching over 8 bases. V lost 5 bases to trimming and J lost 0 bases; unmatched junction nucleotides: 5. The germline CDR1 and CDR2 sequences are SGDLS and YYNGEE. The CDR3 runs 15 residues. The CDR3 nucleotides are TGTGCCAGCAGGTCGACAGGGGTCAGCACAGATACGCAGTATTTT. Residues: CASRSTGVSTDTQYF.

This clonotype occurred many times. This chain connects TRBV12-3 or TRBV12-4 to TRBJ2-1, with 11 bases aligning to TRBD2. V was pared by 4 bases and J by 4 bases, with 3 bases of the junction left unmatched. The CDR3 consists of 15 residues. The CDR3 loop is CASSSTSGIYNEQFF. DNA for the CDR3: TGTGCCAGCAGTTCGACTAGCGGGATATACAATGAGCAGTTCTTC.

This clonotype was observed a few times. The chain joins TRBV12-3 or TRBV12-4 to TRBJ2-5, with 10 bases fitting TRBD1. The CDR3 has 14 amino acids. V was pared by 5 bases and J by 7 bases, with 7 bases of the junction left unmatched. This CDR3 is CASSPTGGGGTQYF. The CDR3 DNA is TGTGCCAGCAGTCCGACAGGGGGCGGGGGGACCCAGTACTTC.

The chain uses TRBV5-4 and TRBJ2-7; the match to TRBD2 covers 10 bases. Germline trimming cut 4 bases from V and 5 bases from J; bases unmatched to any gene: 3. This CDR3 comprises 13 residues. CDR1 is SGHNT and CDR2 is YYREEE in the germline V gene (reference sequence). CDR3 sequence reads: CASSDGTSDEQYF. CDR3 in DNA: TGTGCCAGCAGCGACGGGACTAGCGACGAGCAGTACTTC.

This chain connects TRBV7-9 to TRBJ2-5; 7 bases are a match to TRBD2. J was trimmed by 0 bases and V by 5 bases; bases with no gene match: 9. CDR1 and CDR2 from the germline V gene are SEHNR and FQNEAQ (reference sequence). The CDR3 runs to 16 residues. CDR3 sequence (DNA): TGTGCCAGCAGCCGGCGAGGGCGGGGGTACCAAGAGACCCAGTACTTC. Protein product: CASSRRGRGYQETQYF. Drawing the rest from reference TRBV7-9 and TRBJ2-5, the complete variable domain is DTGVSQNPRHKITKRGQNVTFRCDPISEHNRLYWYRQTLGQGPEFLTYFQNEAQLEKSRLLSDRFSAERPKGSFSTLEIQRTEQGDSAMYLCASSRRGRGYQETQYFGPGTRLLVL.

At least ten counts were recorded for this clonotype. The chain is built from TRBV6-1 and TRBJ2-1, with a tentative D call TRBD2 (6 bases). Trimming stripped 6 bases from V and 2 bases from J, with 11 bases between. Germline-derived CDR1 and CDR2 are MNHNS and SASEGT. The CDR3 consists of 14 residues. CDR3: CASRGGLAYNEQFF. The CDR3 DNA follows: TGTGCCAGCAGGGGGGGACTTGCCTACAATGAGCAGTTCTTC.

This clonotype showed up just a few times. The genes are TRBV11-2 and TRBJ2-1; D call uncertain. Germline V gene lookup returns CDR1 SGHAT and CDR2 FQNNGV. This CDR3 region has 12 residues. The V end was cut by 6 bases, the J end by 3 bases, with 6 bases between. DNA of the CDR3: TGTGCCAGCAGTTCTAACTACAATGAGCAGTTCTTC. This encodes CASSSNYNEQFF.